A single sample gave rise to the 15 T cell receptor beta chains below, sequenced in a study of blood T cells in healthy people across ages. It was with a sample-barcoded 5' primer and a J-beta primer mix that a second PCR of roughly 7 to 12 cycles was run. TCRdb fed the 5' RACE reads into MiXCR, producing one record per CDR3 protein. In the table there are 1.5 million or so distinct CDR3 sequences, roughly 40% of which are singletons. The sample comprised blood. The receptors here all came from a woman aged 18 to 35 in good health.

This clonotype was counted a few times. V and J are TRBV3-1 and TRBJ1-6, with D hard to call. V lost 0 bases and J 5 bases, leaving 11 bases between the germline ends. From germline, CDR1 is LGHDT and CDR2 YNNKEL (reference sequence). CDR3 length: 16 amino acids. For the CDR3, the DNA is TGTGCCAGCAGCCAAGAGAGGGCAACGAATAATTCACCCCTCCACTTT. Translating gives CASSQERATNNSPLHF. The whole variable domain, remainder taken from reference TRBV3-1 and TRBJ1-6, is DTAVSQTPKYLVTQMGNDKSIKCEQNLGHDTMYWYKQDSKKFLKIMFSYNNKELIINETVPNRFSPKSPDKAHLNLHINSLELGDSAVYFCASSQERATNNSPLHFGNGTRLTVT.

A remark on this clonotype: A single base separates this from a much larger clone, so it may be a read error. The V and J genes are TRBV9 and TRBJ2-5, with TRBD2 identical over 13 bases. This CDR3 has 15 amino acids. CDR1 is SGDLS, CDR2 YYNGEE, per germline. The CDR3 bases are TGTGCCGGCAGCTTAGGGACTAGCGGGATGGAGACCCAGTACTTC. Its protein product is CAGSLGTSGMETQYF.

The gene calls are TRBV6-6 and TRBJ2-1, with 8 bases that match TRBD2. Germline trimming cut 4 bases from V and 5 bases from J; bases unmatched to any gene: 7. This CDR3 has 15 amino acids. CDR1 is MNHNY and CDR2 is SVGAGI in the germline V gene (reference sequence). CDR3 region: CASSFVGGANNEQFF. CDR3 in DNA: TGTGCCAGCAGTTTCGTCGGGGGGGCAAACAATGAGCAGTTCTTC.

Only a few counts were recorded for this clonotype. This chain links TRBV29-1 with TRBJ2-1, with 9 nucleotides matching TRBD2. CDR3 length equals 15 residues. Looked up from germline, CDR1 is SQVTM and CDR2 is ANQGSEA. With 3 bases clipped from V and 6 bases from J, the junction kept 9 bases outside the gene matches. The CDR3 sequence is CSVEGLAGVGNEQFF. In nucleotides, the CDR3 is TGCAGCGTTGAGGGATTAGCGGGAGTTGGCAATGAGCAGTTCTTC.

The rearrangement links TRBV6-1 to TRBJ2-5; weak D call: TRBD1 (5 bases). The CDR3 sequence is 14 residues long. Germline CDR1 and CDR2: MNHNS and SASEGT. The germline V and J ends were trimmed by 4 bases and 5 bases, with 14 bases remaining between them. CDR3: CASSGRQGVETQYF. The CDR3 nucleotides are TGTGCCAGCAGTGGTCGTCAGGGTGTGGAGACCCAGTACTTC.

This clonotype was counted between two and nine times. The chain uses TRBV7-9 and TRBJ2-5; perhaps D is TRBD1 or TRBD2 (5 bases each). Germline V gene data show CDR1 as SEHNR and CDR2 as FQNEAQ (reference sequence). This CDR3 is 15 amino acids long. The V end lost 5 bases, the J end lost 2 bases, and 15 bases lay between the germline ends. CDR3 DNA sequence: TGTGCCAGCAGCGACAATCTGGGGGTACAAGAGACCCAGTACTTC. Translating it yields CASSDNLGVQETQYF.

The chain couples TRBV6-5 to TRBJ2-7; 9 nucleotides agree with TRBD1. The germline V gene encodes CDR1 MNHEY and CDR2 SVGAGI. Trimming cost V 6 bases and J 4 bases; bases outside gene matches: 10. This CDR3 has 15 residues. CDR3 residues: CASRATGGSVYEQYF. The CDR3 nucleotides read TGTGCCAGCAGGGCTACAGGGGGCAGCGTATACGAGCAGTACTTC.

This clonotype was detected a few times. In DNA form, the CDR3 reads TGCAGCGTCCCTCAGATGAACACTGAAGCTTTCTTT. Residues: CSVPQMNTEAFF. The chain carries TRBV29-1 and TRBJ1-1; unclear D gene. The germline gives CDR1 SQVTM, CDR2 ANQGSEA. V lost 6 bases and J 0 bases, leaving 8 bases between the germline ends. The CDR3 length is 12 residues. Using reference TRBV29-1 and TRBJ1-1 for the parts outside the CDR3, the full variable domain is SAVISQKPSRDICQRGTSLTIQCQVDSQVTMMFWYRQQPGQSLTLIATANQGSEATYESGFVIDKFPISRPNLTFSTLTVSNMSPEDSSIYLCSVPQMNTEAFFGQGTRLTVV.

This clonotype was seen more than once but under ten times. The V and J genes are TRBV2 and TRBJ2-5, with 9 bases that match TRBD1. CDR3 length equals 14 residues. V trimming: 6 bases; J trimming: 3 bases; junction bases outside the gene matches: 5. The germline CDR1 and CDR2 sequences are SNHLY and FYNNEI. The chain's CDR3 is CASSRDREEETQYF. Here the CDR3 DNA reads TGTGCCAGCAGCCGGGACAGGGAGGAAGAGACCCAGTACTTC.

The chain combines TRBV21-1 with TRBJ2-6. TRBV21-1 has pseudogene status. The CDR3 sequence is 15 residues long. Here the CDR3 reads CASTIFPSGANVLTF. CDR3 coding DNA: TGTGCCAGCACCATATTTCCCTCTGGGGCCAACGTCCTGACTTTC.

The V gene is TRBV12-3 or TRBV12-4, the J gene TRBJ1-2, with D unclear. Between the trimmed V and J ends, which lost 3 bases and 4 bases, there was a span of 18 bases. The CDR3 contains 16 residues. The CDR3 sequence is CASSFLQTFETYGYTF. CDR3 bases: TGTGCCAGCAGTTTTTTACAGACCTTCGAAACCTATGGCTACACCTTC.

This chain connects TRBV28 to TRBJ1-6; a possible D gene is TRBD1 (6 bases). The V end lost 7 bases, the J end lost 4 bases, and 14 bases lay between the germline ends. This CDR3 contains 15 residues. CDR1 and CDR2 (germline): MDHEN, SYDVKM. In nucleotides, the CDR3 is TGTGCCAGCAACTCGGGGGCCGGGTATAATTCACCCCTCCACTTT. This sequence encodes CASNSGAGYNSPLHF.

This clonotype came up a few times. V gene TRBV10-3 combines with J gene TRBJ2-3; 8 positions match TRBD1. CDR1 is ENHRY and CDR2 is SYGVKD in the germline V gene. The J segment lost 6 bases and the V segment lost 3 bases, leaving 5 bases of the junction unmatched. The CDR3 loop spans 14 amino acids. This CDR3 reads CAISDRDRSDTQYF. CDR3 bases: TGTGCCATCAGTGATCGGGACAGGTCCGATACGCAGTATTTT.

This clonotype has just one count. The chain links TRBV6-2 or TRBV6-3 to TRBJ2-5; 9 nucleotides align to TRBD2. Matching the DNA end better, TRBJ2-7 makes the J call doubtful. CDR3 length: 13 residues. Germline loops: CDR1 MNHEY, CDR2 SVGEGT. The CDR3 nucleotides read TGTGCCAGCAGACGGACTAGCGAGAACGAGCAGTACTTC. As protein: CASRRTSENEQYF.

This clonotype showed up just a few times. This chain links TRBV21-1 with TRBJ1-2. TRBV21-1 is a pseudogene segment. There are 14 residues in the CDR3. CDR3: CASTVRPSNYGYTF. CDR3 in DNA: TGTGCCAGCACCGTCCGACCGTCCAACTATGGCTACACCTTC.